This T cell receptor (beta chain) was captured in a study of control samples from healthy donors and cancer patients. The length of the CDR3 is 14 residues. The germline V gene has CDR1 LNHDA and CDR2 SQIVND (reference sequence). With 5 bases clipped from V and 12 bases from J, the junction kept 10 bases outside the gene matches. TCRdb's table, derived via immunoSEQ multiplex PCR, lists solely in-frame clones and lacks some. The sample contains 150,000 to 200,000 clones, just over 90% of which appear only once. The sequence was obtained from a man aged 25-45 years in good health. The rearrangement links TRBV19 to TRBJ2-1, with 10 nucleotides matching TRBD1. The sequenced sample consisted of blood. The CDR3 protein is CASSPGQGNTGQFF. CDR3 in DNA: TGTGCCAGTAGTCCGGGACAGGGGAATACGGGGCAGTTCTTC.